Included here is one T cell receptor beta chain sequence, with context. Its antigen is currently not known. No base quality values were provided; no much bigger clone lies one nucleotide off. The collaborating institutions used their own protocols to collect whole blood in K2EDTA tubes. Collaborator samples were shipped for TCRbeta analysis as frozen whole blood, isolated PBMCs, or DNA extracted from either sample type. Measured from the cysteine to the phenylalanine, the CDR3 is 14 residues long. Only the CDR3 DNA stays, 42 bases, in frame from base 1. Between the V and J ends, shortened by 3 bases and 1 base respectively, the junction contains 9 bases. In the germline V gene (reference sequence), CDR1 corresponds to LNHDA and CDR2 to SQIVND. The sample is drawn from a study of blood T cell repertoires in COVID-19 (dated by TCRdb to the early 2020s). The study in broad terms: Collaborator samples came from the United States, Italy and Spain and covered acute and convalescent phases of COVID-19. The repertoires were released in a freely available public database intended as a resource for research on the immune response to SARS-CoV-2. Where available, HLA class I and class II types were obtained from metadata supplied by the sample provider rather than from assay-based typing. Deeply sampled blood TCRbeta repertoires from subjects exposed to, actively infected with, or recovered from COVID-19 were included in the dataset. The material from the prospective study consisted of cDNA or gDNA derived from T cells, B-cell-depleted T cells, or PBMCs. Sample metadata almost always included a de-identified subject ID, COVID-19 status, age in years and sex. The samples were drawn from two sources: the first 160 participants of the ongoing ImmuneRACE study, and some 1,300 subjects contributed by 6 global collaborators. Overall results and qualifications from the work: The amount of clinical and demographic metadata varied by source and participant and was provided uncurated.

TCRbeta CDR3 regions were amplified from genomic DNA by means of the immunoSEQ Assay, a bias-controlled multiplex PCR. The study's processing was this. Nucleated cell counts per sample were estimated from amplification of reference gene primers within the assay. Sequence reads were collapsed and filtered to measure the absolute abundance of every unique TCRbeta CDR3 rearrangement. For each sample, productive Simpson clonality was calculated as the square root of Simpson's diversity index across productive rearrangements. Drawn from immuneACCESS, this table holds only the in-frame rearrangements with V and J called that TCRdb kept. Clones are partly lost; checked studies trace under half to an unresolved V gene and leave the rest unexplained. The DNA gave D and trimming, while V, J and clone size come from that table. The table for this sample lists tens of thousands of clones; 65% to 90% of them were counted only once. Roughly 6% of the sample comes from the top ten.

This TCR came from a woman aged 55-75 years with acute or convalescent COVID-19. This receptor chain uses TRBV19 and TRBJ1-1; no D segment can be confidently identified. The sample was peripheral blood. This receptor carries the CDR3 CASSIDTANTEAFF. The DNA reads as follows: TGTGCCAGTAGTATCGATACTGCGAACACTGAAGCTTTCTTT.